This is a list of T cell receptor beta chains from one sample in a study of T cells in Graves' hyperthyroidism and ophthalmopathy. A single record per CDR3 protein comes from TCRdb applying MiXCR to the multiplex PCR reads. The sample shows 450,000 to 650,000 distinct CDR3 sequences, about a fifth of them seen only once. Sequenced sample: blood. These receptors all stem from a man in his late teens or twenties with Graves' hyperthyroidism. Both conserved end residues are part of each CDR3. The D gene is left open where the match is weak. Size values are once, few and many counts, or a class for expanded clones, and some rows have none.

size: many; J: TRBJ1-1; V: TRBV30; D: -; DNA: TGTGCCTGGAGTGTACGGGGGCCTCTGAACACTGAAGCTTTCTTT; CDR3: CAWSVRGPLNTEAFF
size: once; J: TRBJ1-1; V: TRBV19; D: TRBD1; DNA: TGTGCCAGTACCGTGGGACAGGGAGCCACTGAAGCTTTCTTT; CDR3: CASTVGQGATEAFF
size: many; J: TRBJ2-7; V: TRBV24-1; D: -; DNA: TGTGCCACTTCCGGAGGGGCCGGAGACGAGCAGTACTTC; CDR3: CATSGGAGDEQYF
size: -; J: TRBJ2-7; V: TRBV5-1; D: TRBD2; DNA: TGCGCCAGCAGCCCAGCGGGGGGCTACGAGCAGTACTTC; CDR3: CASSPAGGYEQYF
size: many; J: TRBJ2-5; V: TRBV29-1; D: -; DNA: TGCAGCGTTGAAGACGAACAGTGGGAGACCCAGTACTTC; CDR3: CSVEDEQWETQYF
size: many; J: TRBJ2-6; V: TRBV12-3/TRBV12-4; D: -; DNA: TGTGCCAGCAGTCCCTTCCGGGGACCTGGGGCCAACGTCCTGACTTTC; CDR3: CASSPFRGPGANVLTF
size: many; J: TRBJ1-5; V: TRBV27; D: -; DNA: TGTGCCAGCAGTCCCTATTTAGGAAATCTCAATCAGCCCCAGCATTTT; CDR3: CASSPYLGNLNQPQHF
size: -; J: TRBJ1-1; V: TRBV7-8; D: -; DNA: TGTGCCAGCAGCCCAACCTCTGCTGTAAAGGGGGGCACTGAAGCTTTCTTT; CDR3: CASSPTSAVKGGTEAFF
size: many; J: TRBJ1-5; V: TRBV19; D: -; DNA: TGTGCCAGTAGTATGAATAGCAATCAGCCCCAGCATTTT; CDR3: CASSMNSNQPQHF
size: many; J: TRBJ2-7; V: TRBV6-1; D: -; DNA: TGTGCCAGCAGATTGCTTTCGGGGGACTACGAGCAGTACTTC; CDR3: CASRLLSGDYEQYF
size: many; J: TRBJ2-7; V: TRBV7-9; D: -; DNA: TGTGCCAGCAGCCCCCCCGTCTCCTACGAGCAGTACTTC; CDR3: CASSPPVSYEQYF
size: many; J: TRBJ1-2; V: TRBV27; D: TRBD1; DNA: TGTGCCAGCAGTCCCAGGGGACAGGCCCTCTATGGCTACACCTTC; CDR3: CASSPRGQALYGYTF
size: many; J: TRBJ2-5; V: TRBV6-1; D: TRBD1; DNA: TGTGCCAGCAGCCCCGGGACAGGGGGCGGGACCCAGTACTTC; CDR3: CASSPGTGGGTQYF
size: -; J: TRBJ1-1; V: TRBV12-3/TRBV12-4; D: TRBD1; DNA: TGTGCCAGCAGTTTATCGGACAGGATAGCGGCTGAAGCTTTCTTT; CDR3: CASSLSDRIAAEAFF
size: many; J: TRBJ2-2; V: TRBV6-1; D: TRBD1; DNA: TGTGCCAGCACCCAAGGACAGGCGTCCGGGGAGCTGTTTTTT; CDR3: CASTQGQASGELFF
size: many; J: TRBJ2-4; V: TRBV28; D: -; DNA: TGTGCCAGCAGTTTTTCGAGTCTCAAAGCCAAAAACATTCAGTACTTC; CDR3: CASSFSSLKAKNIQYF
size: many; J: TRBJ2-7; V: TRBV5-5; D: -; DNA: TGTGCCAGCAGCTTGGGGGACACCAGCTCCTACGAGCAGTACTTC; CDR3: CASSLGDTSSYEQYF
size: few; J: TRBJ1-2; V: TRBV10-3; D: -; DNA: TGTGCCATTTCAAACAGGGTTACTAACTATGGCTACACCTTC; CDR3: CAISNRVTNYGYTF
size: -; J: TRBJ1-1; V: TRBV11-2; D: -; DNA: TGTGCCAGTAGTGCCCGGGGCCACACTGAAGCTTCCTTT; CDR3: CASSARGHTEASF
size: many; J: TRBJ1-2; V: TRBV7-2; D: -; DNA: TGTGCCAGCAGTCCCTCGATCTATGGCTACACCTTC; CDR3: CASSPSIYGYTF
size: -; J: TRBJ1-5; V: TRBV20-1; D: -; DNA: TGCAGTGCGCGGACGGCCGATCAGCCCCAGCATTTT; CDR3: CSARTADQPQHF
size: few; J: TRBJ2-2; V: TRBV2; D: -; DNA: TGTGCCAGCAGTGAAGTGGACCATAACACCGGGGAGCTGTTTTTT; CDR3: CASSEVDHNTGELFF
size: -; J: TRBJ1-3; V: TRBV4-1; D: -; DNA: TGCGCCAGCAGCCAGAATACGGGACTGAGCTCTGGAAACACCATATATTTT; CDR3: CASSQNTGLSSGNTIYF
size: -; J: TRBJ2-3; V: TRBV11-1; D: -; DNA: TGTGCCAGCAGCTTAGTGGGGTCTTCCACAGATACGCAGTATTTT; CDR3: CASSLVGSSTDTQYF
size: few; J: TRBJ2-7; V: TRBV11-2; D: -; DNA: TGTGCCAGCAGCTTAGATTCGGACTTATCCTACGAGCAGTACTTC; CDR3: CASSLDSDLSYEQYF
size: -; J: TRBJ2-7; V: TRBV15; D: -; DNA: TGTGCCACCAGCAGAGGCCCGGGAAGGGACGAGCAGTACTTC; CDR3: CATSRGPGRDEQYF
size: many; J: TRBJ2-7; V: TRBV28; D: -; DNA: TGTGCCAGCAGTTTACCTGGACGGGGGCAGGAGGACGAGCAGTACTTC; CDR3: CASSLPGRGQEDEQYF
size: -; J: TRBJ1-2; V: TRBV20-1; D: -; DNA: TGCAGTGCTAGAGATTCCAGGGTATCTAACTATGGCTACACCTTC; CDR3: CSARDSRVSNYGYTF
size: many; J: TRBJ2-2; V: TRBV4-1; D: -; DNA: TGCGCCAGCAGCCAAATACTCTTATCTGGGGAGCTGTTTTTT; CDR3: CASSQILLSGELFF
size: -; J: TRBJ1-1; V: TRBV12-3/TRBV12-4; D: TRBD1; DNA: TGTGCCAGCACCCCGGACAGGGCGTGGGCTGAAGCTTTCTTT; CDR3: CASTPDRAWAEAFF
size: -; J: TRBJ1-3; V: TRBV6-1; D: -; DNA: TGTGCCAGCAGTGGGACGGAATTCGCGTCAATATATTTT; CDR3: CASSGTEFASIYF
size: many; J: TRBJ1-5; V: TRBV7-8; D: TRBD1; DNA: TGTGCCAGCAGCCCACCCGGGACAGGGGATCAGCCCCAGCATTTT; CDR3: CASSPPGTGDQPQHF
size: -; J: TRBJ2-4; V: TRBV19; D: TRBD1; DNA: TGTGCCAGTGGACAGGGGAATGCCATTCAGTACTTC; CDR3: CASGQGNAIQYF
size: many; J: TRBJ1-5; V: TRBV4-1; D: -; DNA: TGCGCCAGCAGCCAAGATGGGGGAGGGGATCAGCCCCAGCATTTT; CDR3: CASSQDGGGDQPQHF
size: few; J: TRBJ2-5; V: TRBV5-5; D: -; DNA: TGTGCCAGCAGCTTGGAGGGGAGGTACCAAGAGACCCAGTACTTC; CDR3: CASSLEGRYQETQYF
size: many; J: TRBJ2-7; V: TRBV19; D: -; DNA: TGTGCCAGTAGTATCGTGCGGAGATCCTACGAGCAGTACTTC; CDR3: CASSIVRRSYEQYF
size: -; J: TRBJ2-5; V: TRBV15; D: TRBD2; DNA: TGTGCCACCAGCAGAGGACTGGCGGGAGAAGAGACCCAGTACTTC; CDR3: CATSRGLAGEETQYF
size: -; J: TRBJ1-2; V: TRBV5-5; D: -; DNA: TGTGCCAGCAGTCCCGACATCGACTATGGCTACACCTTC; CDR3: CASSPDIDYGYTF
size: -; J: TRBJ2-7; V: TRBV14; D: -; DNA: TGTGCCAGCAGCAAAAGGGGAAGGGCTAGCGCTCCCTACGAGCAGTACTTC; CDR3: CASSKRGRASAPYEQYF
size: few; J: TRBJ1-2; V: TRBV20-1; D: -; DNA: TGCAGTGCTTTTCGATGGGACCATGGCTACACCTTC; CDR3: CSAFRWDHGYTF
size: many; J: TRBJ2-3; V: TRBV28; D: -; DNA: TGTGCCAGCAGTGAACGGGACGGGGAAGAGAGCACAGATACGCAGTATTTT; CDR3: CASSERDGEESTDTQYF
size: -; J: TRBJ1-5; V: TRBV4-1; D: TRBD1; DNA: TGCGCCAGCAGCCAAGTCTCCCCAGGGCAGGGGGCGGATCAGCCCCAGCATTTT; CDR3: CASSQVSPGQGADQPQHF
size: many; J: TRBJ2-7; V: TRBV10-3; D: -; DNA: TGTGCCATCAGTGAGTCGAGGGCCTCCTACGAGCAGTACTTC; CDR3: CAISESRASYEQYF
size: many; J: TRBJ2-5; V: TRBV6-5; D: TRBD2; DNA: TGTGCCAGCAAAAGTAGCGGGGGGGTCCAAGAGACCCAGTACTTC; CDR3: CASKSSGGVQETQYF
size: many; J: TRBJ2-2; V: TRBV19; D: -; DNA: TGTGCCAGTAGTATAGGCGGCACCGGGGAGCTGTTTTTT; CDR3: CASSIGGTGELFF
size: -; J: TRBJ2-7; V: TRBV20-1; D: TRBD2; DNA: TGCAGTGCTAGAGATACTGGACTAGCGGGGATTTCCTACGAGCAGTACTTC; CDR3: CSARDTGLAGISYEQYF
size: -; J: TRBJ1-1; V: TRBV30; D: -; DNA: TGTGCCTGGGCCGTAGGGACTGAAGCTTTCTTT; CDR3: CAWAVGTEAFF
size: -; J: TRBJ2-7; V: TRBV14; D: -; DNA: TGTGCCAGCAGCCTTATTGACAGCTTCTCCTACGAGCAGTACTTC; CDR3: CASSLIDSFSYEQYF
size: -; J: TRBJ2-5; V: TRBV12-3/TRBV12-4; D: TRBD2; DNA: TGTGCCAGCAGTTTAGGTGTTAGCGGGGGGGTGGAGGAGACCCAGTACTTC; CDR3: CASSLGVSGGVEETQYF
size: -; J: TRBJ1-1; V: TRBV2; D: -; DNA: TGTGCCAGCAGGGGTAGGGACGGCGCTAACACTGAAGCTTTCTTT; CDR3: CASRGRDGANTEAFF
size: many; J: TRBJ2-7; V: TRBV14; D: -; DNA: TGTGCCAGCAGCCAAGTGGGACGGTACTACGAGCAGTACTTC; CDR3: CASSQVGRYYEQYF
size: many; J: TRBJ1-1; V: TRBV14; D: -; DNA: TGTGCCAGCAGCCAAGAGAGGGTTGGTAAAGCTTTCTTT; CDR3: CASSQERVGKAFF
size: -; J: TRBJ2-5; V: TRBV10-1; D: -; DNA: TGCGGACATCGGGGGAGCCCCAGGGAGACCCAGTACTTC; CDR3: CGHRGSPRETQYF
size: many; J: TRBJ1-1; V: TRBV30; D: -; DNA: TGTGCCTGGAGTGTAAAGGCGAGCGGTCAAGCTTTCTTT; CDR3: CAWSVKASGQAFF
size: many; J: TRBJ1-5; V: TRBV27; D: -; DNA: TGTGCCAGCAGACAGACCGGAAAGAAGCCCCAGCATTTT; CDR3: CASRQTGKKPQHF